This is a list of T cell receptor beta chains from one sample in a study of control samples from healthy donors and cancer patients. Method: immunoSEQ multiplex PCR; TCRdb's copy keeps in-frame clones and lacks some. The table includes some 90,000 clones, approximately 90% detected once. Sample: blood. The origin of the receptors is a woman younger than 45 in good health. CDR3s include the opening cysteine and the closing phenylalanine or tryptophan. The order of the fields is clone size, J gene, D gene, V gene, CDR3 protein, CDR3 DNA. A D gene is named only where the DNA matches it firmly. The size field is filled for only some rows; it gives once, few, many or a size class.

size: once
J: TRBJ1-1
D: -
V: TRBV19
CDR3: CASIFEGLMNTEAFF
DNA: TGTGCCAGTATATTTGAGGGTCTCATGAACACTGAAGCTTTCTTT

size: -
J: TRBJ1-4
D: -
V: TRBV14
CDR3: CASSPFGRGGKLFF
DNA: TGTGCCAGCAGCCCCTTTGGCAGGGGCGGGAAACTGTTTTTT

size: -
J: TRBJ1-1
D: TRBD1
V: TRBV6-1
CDR3: CASSELQGARTEAFF
DNA: TGTGCCAGCAGTGAATTACAGGGGGCGCGAACTGAAGCTTTCTTT

size: -
J: TRBJ2-5
D: -
V: TRBV7-6
CDR3: CASSPDPGAEETQYF
DNA: TGTGCCAGCAGCCCGGACCCGGGGGCGGAGGAGACCCAGTACTTC

size: few
J: TRBJ1-2
D: -
V: TRBV5-4
CDR3: CASSLDGSHYGYTF
DNA: TGTGCCAGCAGCTTGGACGGCTCCCACTATGGCTACACCTTC

size: -
J: TRBJ2-7
D: -
V: TRBV30
CDR3: CAWRTVATYEQYF
DNA: TGTGCCTGGAGGACAGTCGCTACCTACGAGCAGTACTTC

size: -
J: TRBJ2-7
D: -
V: TRBV19
CDR3: CASSIGASEQYF
DNA: TGTGCCAGTAGTATAGGGGCATCCGAGCAGTACTTC

size: -
J: TRBJ2-7
D: TRBD2
V: TRBV19
CDR3: CASRVRGGSRTYEQYF
DNA: TGTGCCAGTAGGGTCCGGGGGGGAAGCCGAACCTACGAGCAGTACTTC

size: -
J: TRBJ1-1
D: -
V: TRBV29-1
CDR3: CSVTAGYTEAFF
DNA: TGCAGCGTTACCGCAGGGTACACTGAAGCTTTCTTT

size: few
J: TRBJ2-6
D: -
V: TRBV19
CDR3: CATGGNGANVLTF
DNA: TGTGCCACCGGAGGGAATGGGGCCAACGTCCTGACTTTC

size: -
J: TRBJ2-1
D: -
V: TRBV21-1
CDR3: CASSKGKGWNEQFF
DNA: TGTGCCAGCAGCAAAGGTAAGGGATGGAATGAGCAGTTCTTC

size: -
J: TRBJ2-1
D: TRBD2
V: TRBV12-3/TRBV12-4
CDR3: CASTPTSGDEQFF
DNA: TGTGCCAGCACTCCGACTAGCGGGGATGAGCAGTTCTTC

size: few
J: TRBJ1-2
D: -
V: TRBV5-8
CDR3: CASSLGQVGYGYTF
DNA: TGTGCCAGCAGCTTGGGTCAGGTTGGCTATGGCTACACCTTC

size: -
J: TRBJ2-7
D: -
V: TRBV3-1/TRBV3-2
CDR3: CASSQVPGAGYEQYF
DNA: TGTGCCAGCAGCCAAGTCCCGGGAGCGGGCTACGAGCAGTACTTC

size: few
J: TRBJ1-2
D: -
V: TRBV30
CDR3: CAWTAQDYGYTF
DNA: TGTGCCTGGACGGCACAAGACTATGGCTACACCTTC

size: -
J: TRBJ2-7
D: -
V: TRBV12-3/TRBV12-4
CDR3: CASSPQGGEQYF
DNA: TGTGCCAGCAGTCCACAGGGAGGCGAGCAGTACTTC

size: -
J: TRBJ2-7
D: TRBD1
V: TRBV28
CDR3: CASSLLLGTGGGYEQYF
DNA: TGTGCCAGCAGTTTACTTCTAGGGACAGGGGGAGGCTACGAGCAGTACTTC

size: -
J: TRBJ1-5
D: TRBD1
V: TRBV28
CDR3: CASSRQGPQPQHF
DNA: TGTGCCAGCAGTCGACAGGGTCCCCAGCCCCAGCATTTT

size: -
J: TRBJ1-4
D: -
V: TRBV15
CDR3: CATSRDTSATNEKLFF
DNA: TGTGCCACCAGCAGGGATACAAGCGCAACTAATGAAAAACTGTTTTTT